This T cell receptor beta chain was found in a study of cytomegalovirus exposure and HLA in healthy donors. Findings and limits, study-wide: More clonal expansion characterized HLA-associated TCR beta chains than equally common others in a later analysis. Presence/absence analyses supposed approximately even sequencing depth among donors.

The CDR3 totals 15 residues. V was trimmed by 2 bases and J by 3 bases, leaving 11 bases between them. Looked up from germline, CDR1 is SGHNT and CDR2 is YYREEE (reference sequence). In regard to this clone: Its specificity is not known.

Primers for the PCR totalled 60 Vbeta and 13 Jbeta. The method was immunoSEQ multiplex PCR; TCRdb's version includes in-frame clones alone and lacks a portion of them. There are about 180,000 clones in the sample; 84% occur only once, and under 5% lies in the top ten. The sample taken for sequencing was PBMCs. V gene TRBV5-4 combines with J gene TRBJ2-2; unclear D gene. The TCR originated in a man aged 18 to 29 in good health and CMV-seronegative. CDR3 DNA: TGTGCCAGCAGCTTTGGCCCAGAGGACACCGGGGAGCTGTTTTTT. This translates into CASSFGPEDTGELFF.